A single sample gave rise to the 7 T cell receptor beta chains below, sequenced in a study of CD8 T cells in Susac syndrome. Random hexamers primed reverse transcription of 0.5 to 1 ug RNA. MiXCR, applied by TCRdb to the immunoSEQ multiplex PCR reads, yields one record per CDR3 protein. The sample lists under 110,000 distinct CDR3 sequences, approximately 93% occurring once. Sample: CD8+ T cells from PBMCs. All receptors come from a human donor with Susac syndrome.

V is TRBV12-3 or TRBV12-4 and J is TRBJ2-7, with D unresolved. V lost 6 bases, J lost 3 bases, and 9 bases lay in between. The CDR3 sequence is 12 residues long. CDR3 DNA sequence: TGTGCCAGCAGCCCGTCCTACTACGAGCAGTACTTC. Its protein product is CASSPSYYEQYF.

V gene TRBV13 combines with J gene TRBJ2-5; D is possibly TRBD1 (6 bases). CDR1 and CDR2 (germline): PRHDT, FYEKMQ (reference sequence). V was cut by 4 bases and J by 9 bases, with 24 bases left in between. The CDR3 has 16 amino acids. The CDR3 loop is CASSSLGPTAEGAQYF. The DNA of the CDR3 is TGTGCCAGCAGCTCCCTAGGTCCGACAGCCGAGGGGGCCCAGTACTTC.

This clonotype showed up just once. The J gene is TRBJ1-5, the V gene TRBV4-3; TRBD1 aligns across 7 bases. Germline loops: CDR1 LGHNA, CDR2 YSLEER. After removal of 4 bases from V and 2 bases from J, the junction contained 5 bases not matched to a gene. This CDR3 comprises 15 residues. CDR3 DNA sequence: TGCGCCAGCAGCCTTTCCGACAGGGGCAATCAGCCCCAGCATTTT. Translated: CASSLSDRGNQPQHF.

The chain combines TRBV14 with TRBJ2-1; 12 bases map to TRBD2. CDR3 length: 14 residues. V dropped 2 bases and J dropped 9; count of bases not matched to a gene: 2. Germline CDR1 reads SGHDN; CDR2 reads FVKESK. CDR3 nucleotides: TGTGCCAGCAGCCAACGACTAGCGGGGGTTGAGCAGTTCTTC. As protein: CASSQRLAGVEQFF.

The chain is built from TRBV9 and TRBJ2-5; 9 bases fit TRBD1. The V segment lost 2 bases and the J segment 2 bases; nucleotides outside the gene matches: 1. The CDR3 is made up of 14 amino acids. The germline V gene has CDR1 SGDLS and CDR2 YYNGEE. The CDR3 nucleotides are TGTGCCAGCAGCGTTGGGACAGGGCAAGAGACCCAGTACTTC. This codes for CASSVGTGQETQYF.

This CDR3 is CAISPGQGVETQYF. CDR3 nucleotides: TGTGCCATCTCTCCGGGACAGGGGGTCGAGACCCAGTACTTC. The chain has TRBV27 and TRBJ2-5; 11 bases map to TRBD1. Per germline, CDR1 MNHEY and CDR2 SMNVEV (reference sequence). The CDR3 is made up of 14 amino acids. V was clipped by 10 bases and J by 5 bases; unmatched bases: 9.

The CDR3 loop reads CASSSSGNEKLFF. The CDR3, as DNA: TGTGCCAGCAGCTCCTCGGGAAATGAAAAACTGTTTTTT. The chain has TRBV7-9 and TRBJ1-4; unclear D gene. V was shortened by 4 bases and J by 5 bases, with 8 bases between the two germline ends. The CDR3 is 13 amino acids. Germline values: CDR1 SEHNR, CDR2 FQNEAQ (reference sequence).